This T cell receptor beta chain was sequenced in a study of T cells in Graves' hyperthyroidism and ophthalmopathy. About the study: Initial diagnosis, before any treatment, was when peripheral blood was collected.

The study's findings and limits: Blood also carried most thyroid clonotypes expanded above 0.001.

Diagnoses were made from clinical symptoms, serum measures (thyroxine and TRAb), thyroid ultrasound and orbital computed tomography. Amplified TCR beta CDR3 regions came from RNA transcripts. An initial round of RT-PCR targeting the TCR CDR3 relied on the HTBI primer set. TCRdb used MiXCR to reprocess the multiplex PCR reads, holding one entry per CDR3 protein. The sample includes a few hundred thousand distinct CDR3 sequences, over 13% of them seen just once. Points on this clonotype: Its antigen is as yet unknown.

Germline V lookup: CDR1 MNHNS, CDR2 SASEGT. The CDR3 totals 16 residues. With 4 bases clipped from V and 0 bases from J, the junction kept 2 bases outside the gene matches. The clonotype comes from a woman between 18 and 29 years old with Graves' hyperthyroidism. The sequenced material came from blood. The chain employs TRBV6-1 and TRBJ2-1, with 11 nucleotides matching TRBD2. CDR3 sequence: CASSASGGSSYNEQFF. In DNA form, the CDR3 reads TGTGCCAGCAGTGCTAGCGGGGGGAGCTCCTACAATGAGCAGTTCTTC.